This T cell receptor (beta chain) was sequenced in a study of CD8 T cells in Susac syndrome. Background on the study: Sequencing included Susac syndrome patients, about 6 of them with active disease and roughly 8 in remission. When blood was collected, patients with Susac syndrome were therapy-naive, were taking corticosteroids, or were receiving intravenous immunoglobulin alone.

Random hexamers were used to reverse transcribe the RNA input (roughly 0.5 to 1 ug). TCR beta CDR3 was amplified by immunoSEQ multiplex PCR. This amplification extended across 54 Vbeta and 13 Jbeta segments. In TCRdb, the immunoSEQ multiplex PCR reads were re-called with MiXCR into one record per CDR3 protein. The profile covers tens of thousands of distinct CDR3 sequences, with 93% appearing a single time and roughly 0.16% taken by the ten largest. The CDR3 is made up of 12 amino acids. Germline CDR1 MDHEN, CDR2 SYDVKM. The J segment lost 7 bases and the V segment lost 9 bases, leaving 6 bases of the junction unmatched. Recently defined diagnostic criteria for definite or probable disease were fulfilled by Susac syndrome patients.

The sequence derives from a human donor with Susac syndrome. Material for sequencing was CD4+ T cells from PBMCs. The chain is built from TRBV28 and TRBJ2-7; the match to TRBD2 covers 10 bases. CDR3 DNA sequence: TGTGCCAGTACAGCGGGGGGGCGGGAGCAGTACTTC. Translated, it gives CASTAGGREQYF.